The 21 T cell receptor beta chains reported below all come from one sample, sequenced in a study of blood T cell repertoires in COVID-19. Generated by immunoSEQ multiplex PCR, the TCRdb table keeps only in-frame clones and is missing some. The sample contains about 350,000 clones, around nine tenths of which appear only once. Sample: PBMCs or T cells enriched from blood (not recorded which). These receptors were collected from a woman younger than 45 who had been exposed to COVID-19.

The rearrangement joins TRBV18 to TRBJ1-4; D ambiguous. This CDR3 comprises 15 residues. Trimming removed 6 bases at V and 3 bases at J, with 14 bases between. CDR1 is KGHSH, CDR2 LQKENI, per germline. The CDR3 DNA reads as TGTGCCAGCTCGGCGACACTGGAGGCTAATGAAAAACTGTTTTTT. Translating it yields CASSATLEANEKLFF.

V gene TRBV18 combines with J gene TRBJ1-1, with 9 bases fitting TRBD1. J gave up 4 bases and V 4 bases, and 10 bases lay outside the gene matches. Germline V gene sequence: CDR1 KGHSH, CDR2 LQKENI. The CDR3 has 16 amino acids. The chain's CDR3 is CASSLGFGQGSTEAFF. The CDR3 coding sequence is TGTGCCAGCTCACTAGGTTTTGGACAGGGGAGCACTGAAGCTTTCTTT.

The chain couples TRBV11-3 to TRBJ1-1; no reliable D call. V lost 1 base and J 0 bases, leaving 6 bases between the germline ends. CDR3 length: 14 amino acids. Germline values: CDR1 SGHNT, CDR2 YENEEA. This chain's CDR3 is CASSLARMNTEAFF. For the CDR3, the DNA is TGTGCCAGCAGCTTAGCCAGAATGAACACTGAAGCTTTCTTT.

The chain carries TRBV19 and TRBJ2-7, with D perhaps TRBD1 (5 bases). Germline assignment: CDR1 LNHDA and CDR2 SQIVND (reference sequence). The CDR3 is 14 amino acids. Between the trimmed V and J ends, which lost 5 bases and 0 bases, there was a span of 11 bases. CDR3 bases: TGTGCCAGTAGTCCGAGGACACTCTCCTACGAGCAGTACTTC. This codes for CASSPRTLSYEQYF. The entire variable domain, with the rest obtained from reference TRBV19 and TRBJ2-7, is as follows: DGGITQSPKYLFRKEGQNVTLSCEQNLNHDAMYWYRQDPGQGLRLIYYSQIVNDFQKGDIAEGYSVSREKKESFPLTVTSAQKNPTAFYLCASSPRTLSYEQYFGPGTRLTVT.

V gene TRBV10-3 combines with J gene TRBJ2-3; the D gene is possibly TRBD2 (6 bases). The CDR3 runs to 15 residues. The ends were cut back, 0 bases at V and 1 base at J, with 8 bases in the middle. In germline, CDR1 is ENHRY, CDR2 SYGVKD. CDR3 bases: TGTGCCATCAGTGAGTCGCGGAGGGGCACAGATACGCAGTATTTT. Its translation is CAISESRRGTDTQYF.

The chain links TRBV19 to TRBJ2-1; 9 nucleotides agree with TRBD2. V lost 0 bases and J lost 7; bases outside the gene matches: 4. The V gene's germline CDR1 is LNHDA and CDR2 SQIVND (reference sequence). The CDR3 runs 15 residues. The CDR3, as DNA: TGTGCCAGTAGTATAGATGGGGGACTAGCTAATGAGCAGTTCTTC. Protein product: CASSIDGGLANEQFF.

The V call is TRBV30, the J call TRBJ1-4; possibly TRBD1 for D (6 bases). The germline gives CDR1 GTSNPN, CDR2 SVGIG (reference sequence). CDR3 length: 13 amino acids. Trimming pared 2 bases from V and 5 bases from J, leaving 9 bases between. CDR3 sequence reads: CAWSWGQNEKLFF. The CDR3 DNA follows: TGTGCCTGGAGTTGGGGGCAGAATGAAAAACTGTTTTTT.

This chain uses TRBV3-1 (or the pseudogene TRBV3-2) with TRBJ2-7, with TRBD1 as a possible D gene (5 bases). Germline-derived CDR1 and CDR2 are LGHDT and YNNKEL (reference sequence). Trimming pared 1 base from V and 6 bases from J, leaving 10 bases between. This CDR3 spans 13 amino acids. DNA of the CDR3: TGTGCCAGCAGCCAAGTCGAAGGGGTCGAGCAGTACTTC. Encoded protein: CASSQVEGVEQYF.

This sequence joins TRBV28 and TRBJ2-7; 14 bases agree with TRBD2. V was clipped by 6 bases and J by 0 bases; unmatched bases: 13. The CDR3 has 19 amino acids. Per germline, CDR1 MDHEN and CDR2 SYDVKM. The CDR3 is CASSPIGLAGGKFSYEQYF. CDR3 nucleotides: TGTGCCAGCAGCCCTATAGGACTAGCGGGAGGTAAATTCTCCTACGAGCAGTACTTC.

A single count supports this clone. The chain links TRBV20-1 to TRBJ1-4; D is perhaps TRBD1 (6 bases). The V end lost 3 bases, the J end lost 0 bases, and 8 bases lay between the germline ends. The CDR3 covers 14 residues. Germline CDR1 is DFQATT and CDR2 is SNEGSKA (reference sequence). CDR3 region: CSASDRPTNEKLFF. CDR3 sequence (DNA): TGCAGTGCTAGTGACAGGCCAACTAATGAAAAACTGTTTTTT.

This chain links TRBV28 with TRBJ1-5, with TRBD1 identical over 9 bases. Trimming removed 3 bases from V and 1 base from J; junction bases left unmatched: 19. Germline loops: CDR1 MDHEN, CDR2 SYDVKM. CDR3 length equals 21 residues. This CDR3 reads CASSFVIKTGTGLPSNQPQHF. Here the CDR3 DNA reads TGTGCCAGCAGTTTCGTGATTAAGACCGGGACAGGGCTTCCAAGCAATCAGCCCCAGCATTTT.

The rearrangement joins TRBV7-9 to TRBJ2-2; 7 bases are shared with TRBD2. V lost 0 bases to trimming and J lost 4 bases; unmatched junction nucleotides: 5. Looked up from germline, CDR1 is SEHNR and CDR2 is FQNEAQ (reference sequence). The CDR3 covers 16 residues. The CDR3 DNA is TGTGCCAGCAGCTTAGCGGCGGGAGCGGGCACCGGGGAGCTGTTTTTT. It yields the protein CASSLAAGAGTGELFF. The variable domain in full, with the rest retrieved from reference TRBV7-9 and TRBJ2-2, is DTGVSQNPRHKITKRGQNVTFRCDPISEHNRLYWYRQTLGQGPEFLTYFQNEAQLEKSRLLSDRFSAERPKGSFSTLEIQRTEQGDSAMYLCASSLAAGAGTGELFFGEGSRLTVL.

The table lists this clone with a few counts. V is TRBV19 and J is TRBJ2-7, with 8 bases lining up with TRBD1. The CDR3 contains 15 residues. The V and J ends lost 1 base and 2 bases, in that order; junction bases with no gene match: 4. The germline V gene has CDR1 LNHDA and CDR2 SQIVND (reference sequence). The CDR3: CASSIGWDRPYEQYF. CDR3 sequence (DNA): TGTGCCAGTAGTATAGGGTGGGACAGGCCCTACGAGCAGTACTTC.

V gene TRBV29-1 combines with J gene TRBJ2-1; 13 nucleotides agree with TRBD2. This CDR3 spans 19 amino acids. The V gene's germline CDR1 is SQVTM and CDR2 ANQGSEA. V shed 3 bases and J 4 bases; nucleotides not matched to a gene: 15. The CDR3 nucleotides are TGCAGCGTTGACCCACTAGCGGGAGGGCCCCGGACCCCTTACAATGAGCAGTTCTTC. Encoded protein: CSVDPLAGGPRTPYNEQFF.

The chain couples TRBV11-2 to TRBJ2-1; 8 positions agree with TRBD2. V lost 5 bases to trimming and J lost 5 bases; unmatched junction nucleotides: 14. The CDR3 is 17 amino acids. The germline CDR1 and CDR2 sequences are SGHAT and FQNNGV. The CDR3 reads CASSAITTSGTHNEQFF. As DNA, the CDR3 is TGTGCCAGCAGCGCAATTACAACTAGCGGAACCCACAATGAGCAGTTCTTC.

This chain uses TRBV10-3 with TRBJ2-7; 13 nucleotides agree with TRBD2. The CDR3 is made up of 19 amino acids. Germline trimming cut 0 bases from V and 3 bases from J; bases unmatched to any gene: 11. CDR1 ENHRY and CDR2 SYGVKD come from the germline V gene. The CDR3 nucleotides read TGTGCCATCAGTGAGTCCGGGACTAGCGGGACCCCGGGGAACTACGAGCAGTACTTC. This translates into CAISESGTSGTPGNYEQYF.

J is TRBJ1-4 and V is TRBV19; D remains ambiguous. CDR3 length: 13 residues. V gave up 4 bases and J gave up 8 bases, with 11 bases separating them. CDR1 LNHDA and CDR2 SQIVND come from the germline V gene (reference sequence). CDR3 bases: TGTGCCAGTAGTAGAAGCCTCGGGGAAAAACTGTTTTTT. This encodes CASSRSLGEKLFF.

The chain employs TRBV4-1 and TRBJ2-7, with D possibly being TRBD1 (6 bases). Trimming shortened V by 0 bases and J by 6 bases, and 18 bases separated the two germline ends. This CDR3 has 16 residues. Germline-derived CDR1 and CDR2 are MGHRA and YSYEKL. CDR3 sequence: CASSQDPHRVGREQYF. The CDR3 coding sequence is TGCGCCAGCAGCCAAGACCCCCACAGGGTGGGACGCGAGCAGTACTTC.

The rearrangement uses TRBV30 and TRBJ1-1; TRBD1 matches 7 bases. V lost 1 base, J lost 13 bases, and 6 bases stayed unmatched. Per the germline V gene, CDR1 is GTSNPN and CDR2 is SVGIG (reference sequence). CDR3 size: 11 residues. In nucleotides, the CDR3 is TGTGCCTGGAGTGAGGACAGGTGGGGTTTCTTT. Translation: CAWSEDRWGFF.

The genes are TRBV28 and TRBJ2-5; 13 bases agree with TRBD2. V shed 5 bases and J 4 bases; nucleotides not matched to a gene: 4. The germline V gene has CDR1 MDHEN and CDR2 SYDVKM. The CDR3 runs 15 residues. Written as DNA, the CDR3 is TGTGCCAGCAGTGGACTAGCGGGAGTCTCAGAGACCCAGTACTTC. It specifies CASSGLAGVSETQYF. Full variable domain (rest looked up from reference TRBV28 and TRBJ2-5): DVKVTQSSRYLVKRTGEKVFLECVQDMDHENMFWYRQDPGLGLRLIYFSYDVKMKEKGDIPEGYSVSREKKERFSLILESASTNQTSMYLCASSGLAGVSETQYFGPGTRLLVL.

This sequence joins TRBV3-1 (or the pseudogene TRBV3-2) and TRBJ2-5; 12 positions agree with TRBD2. This CDR3 is 14 amino acids long. The germline V gene has CDR1 LGHDT and CDR2 YNNKEL (reference sequence). V gave up 8 bases and J gave up 5 bases; unmatched junction bases: 6. CDR3 region: CASAWTSGTETQYF. The CDR3 DNA reads TGTGCCAGCGCCTGGACTAGCGGGACGGAGACCCAGTACTTC.